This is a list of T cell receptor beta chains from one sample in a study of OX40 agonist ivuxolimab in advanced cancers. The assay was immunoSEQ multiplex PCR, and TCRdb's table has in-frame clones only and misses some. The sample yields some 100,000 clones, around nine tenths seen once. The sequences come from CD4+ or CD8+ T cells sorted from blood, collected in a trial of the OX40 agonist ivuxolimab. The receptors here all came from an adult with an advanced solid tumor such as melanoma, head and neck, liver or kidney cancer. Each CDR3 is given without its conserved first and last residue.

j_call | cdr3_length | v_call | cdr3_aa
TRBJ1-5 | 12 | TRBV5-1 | ASSLEGDNQPQH
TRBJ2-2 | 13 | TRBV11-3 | ASSLGGGNTGELF
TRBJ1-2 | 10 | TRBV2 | ASRGDEEGYT
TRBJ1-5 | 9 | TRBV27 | ASGRDQPQH
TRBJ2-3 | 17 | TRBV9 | ASSAGLAGGGVIADTQY
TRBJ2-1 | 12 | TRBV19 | ASSGQIGYNEQF
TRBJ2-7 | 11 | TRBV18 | ASSDQDTYEQY
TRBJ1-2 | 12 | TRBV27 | ASSPGGAGYGYT
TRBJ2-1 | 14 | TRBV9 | ASSVGLAGGAYKQF
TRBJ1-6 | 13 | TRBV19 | ASKNSFVYNSPLH
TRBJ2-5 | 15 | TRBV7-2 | ASSPRLAGPGGETQY
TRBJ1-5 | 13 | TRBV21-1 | ASGTGGDGNQPQH
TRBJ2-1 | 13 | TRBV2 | ASNRLAGLYNEQF
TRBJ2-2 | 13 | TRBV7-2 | ASSLRGPTTGELF
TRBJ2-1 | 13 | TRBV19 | ASSRDISVDDEQF
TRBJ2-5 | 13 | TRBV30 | AWSPGGPIQETQY
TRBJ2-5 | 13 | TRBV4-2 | ASSQEPYGGETQY
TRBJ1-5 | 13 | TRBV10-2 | ASSESAAGIQPQH
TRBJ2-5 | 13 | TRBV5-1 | ASSLVGTSVETQY
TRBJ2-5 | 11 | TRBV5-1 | ASSLEPQETQY
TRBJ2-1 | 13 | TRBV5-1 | ASSDYSTGTGEQF
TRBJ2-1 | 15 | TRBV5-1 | ASRPSGLAGVYNEQF
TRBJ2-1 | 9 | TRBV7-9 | ASSRPGEQF
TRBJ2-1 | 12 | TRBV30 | ASLRPDALYEQF
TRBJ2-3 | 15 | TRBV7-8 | ASSLEGTSVRSDTQY
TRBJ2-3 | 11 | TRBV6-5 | ASSFRKSDTQY
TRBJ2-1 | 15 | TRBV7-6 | ASSLGGRAEFSNEQF
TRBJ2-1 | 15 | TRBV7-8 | ASSFGGSGNTYNEQF
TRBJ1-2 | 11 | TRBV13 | ASTPEGNYGYT
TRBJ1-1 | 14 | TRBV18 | ASSPFSGTGGTEAF
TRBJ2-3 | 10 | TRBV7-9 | ASRIGADTQY